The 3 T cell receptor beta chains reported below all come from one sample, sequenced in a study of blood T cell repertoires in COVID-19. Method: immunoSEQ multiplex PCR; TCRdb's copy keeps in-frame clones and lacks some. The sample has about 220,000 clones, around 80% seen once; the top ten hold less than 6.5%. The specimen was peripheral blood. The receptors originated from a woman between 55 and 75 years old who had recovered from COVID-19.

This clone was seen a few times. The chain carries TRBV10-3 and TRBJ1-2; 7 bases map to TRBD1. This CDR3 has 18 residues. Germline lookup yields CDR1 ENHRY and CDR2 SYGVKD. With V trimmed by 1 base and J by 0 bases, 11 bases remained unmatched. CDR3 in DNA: TGTGCCATCAGTGAGTTGCGACAGGGCACAGGTTCTAACTATGGCTACACCTTC. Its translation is CAISELRQGTGSNYGYTF.

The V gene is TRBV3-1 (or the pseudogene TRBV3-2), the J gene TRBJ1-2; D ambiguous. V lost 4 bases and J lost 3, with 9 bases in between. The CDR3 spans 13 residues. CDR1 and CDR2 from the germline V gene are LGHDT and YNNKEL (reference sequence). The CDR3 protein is CASSRGYDYGYTF. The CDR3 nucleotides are TGTGCCAGCAGCCGAGGGTATGACTATGGCTACACCTTC.

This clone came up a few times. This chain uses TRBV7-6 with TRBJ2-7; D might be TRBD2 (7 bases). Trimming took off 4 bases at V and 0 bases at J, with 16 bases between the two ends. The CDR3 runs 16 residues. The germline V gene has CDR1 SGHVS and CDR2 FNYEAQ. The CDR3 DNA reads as TGTGCCAGCAGCTCCAGAGGGGGGGCAGCCTCCTACGAGCAGTACTTC. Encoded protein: CASSSRGGAASYEQYF.